These 3 T cell receptor beta chains were all obtained from the same sample, sequenced in a study of T cell responses to AZD1222 COVID-19 vaccine. Measured with immunoSEQ multiplex PCR; TCRdb has only the in-frame clones, and not every one. The sample has 150,000 to 200,000 clones; roughly 91% are singletons. The sample in question was peripheral blood, obtained 28 days after the second AZD1222 dose. The receptors originated from an adult who received the AZD1222 COVID-19 vaccine.

Here the CDR3 reads CASSHLGPGELFF. CDR3 DNA: TGCGCCAGCAGTCATCTAGGTCCCGGGGAGCTGTTTTTT. This chain connects TRBV23-1 to TRBJ2-2; no clear D. TRBV23-1 is an open reading frame whose function is uncertain. Deletions cut 3 bases from V and 6 bases from J, with 8 bases between. CDR3 length equals 13 residues.

V gene TRBV4-3 combines with J gene TRBJ2-1, with 9 bases fitting TRBD2. The CDR3 covers 12 residues. Germline assignment: CDR1 LGHNA and CDR2 YSLEER. The V segment lost 4 bases and the J segment 16 bases; nucleotides outside the gene matches: 8. The DNA for the CDR3 is TGCGCCAGCAGCCGTAGCGGGGGCCAACTCTTCTTC. It translates to CASSRSGGQLFF.

The chain carries TRBV12-3 or TRBV12-4 and TRBJ2-7; tentative D call: TRBD2 (5 bases). CDR3 length: 11 amino acids. Trimming took off 5 bases at V and 6 bases at J, with 8 bases between the two ends. CDR3 nucleotide sequence: TGTGCCAGCAGTACGAGGGTCGAGCAGTACTTC. Amino acid sequence: CASSTRVEQYF.